The T cell receptor beta chain under discussion was sequenced for a study of CD8 T cells in ankylosing spondylitis. Study observations and caveats: Those disease-linked clones were CD8+; they were also relatively rare in peripheral blood. One TCR beta motif, made up of fewer than 10 highly homologous variants, appeared characteristic of ankylosing spondylitis blood.

This clonotype has at least ten counts. Antigen unknown. Germline CDR1 and CDR2: SGHTA and FQGNSA. V gave up 5 bases and J gave up 4 bases; unmatched junction bases: 12. CDR3 size: 16 residues. TCRdb processed the 5' RACE reads anew with MiXCR; each CDR3 protein has one entry. Of about 200,000 distinct CDR3 sequences in the sample, just under 7.5% were seen once. This sequence joins TRBV7-2 and TRBJ1-1; 8 bases agree with TRBD1. The sequence was collected from a male donor with ankylosing spondylitis. Sequencing input: blood, either unsorted or a sorted T cell fraction (not recorded which). As DNA, the CDR3 is TGTGCCAGCAGCCCCACCCACAGGGGGAAGGGCACTGAAGCTTTCTTT. It translates to CASSPTHRGKGTEAFF.